The rows below give T cell receptor beta chains drawn from one sample of a study of shared clonotypes between healthy human individuals. Method: immunoSEQ multiplex PCR; TCRdb's copy keeps in-frame clones and lacks some. The sample yields a few hundred thousand clones, 95% to 97% seen once. Sequencing was performed on memory CD8+ T cells sorted from blood. The origin of the receptors is a man aged 30-40 years in good health. Both conserved end residues are part of each CDR3. Fields, in order: V gene, J gene, CDR3 protein.

TRBV20-1	TRBJ2-7	CSARESYEQYF
TRBV7-6	TRBJ2-7	CASSPSAGTTYEQYF
TRBV5-6	TRBJ2-1	CTSSPAGGRWGNEQFF
TRBV7-9	TRBJ1-2	CASSRGPGQGPYGYTF
TRBV28	TRBJ2-7	CASSPPTSREQYF
TRBV20-1	TRBJ2-7	CSARGRYEQYF
TRBV5-4	TRBJ2-1	CASSLTTRGLSSYNEQFF
TRBV5-6	TRBJ2-2	CASSLFGELFF
TRBV5-1	TRBJ2-7	CASTAGGSSYEQYF
TRBV28	TRBJ1-2	CASARDRLGYTF
TRBV7-8	TRBJ2-6	CASSLSGADFSGANVLTF
TRBV10-2	TRBJ2-7	CASSFTLTSEQYF
TRBV7-7	TRBJ2-5	CASSLGQITETQYF
TRBV4-2	TRBJ2-2	CASSQKASGSNTGELFF
TRBV2	TRBJ2-1	CASTAAPTGQFF
TRBV30	TRBJ1-1	CAWSGGLGEAFF
TRBV7-9	TRBJ2-5	CASSSMGREAETQYF
TRBV5-1	TRBJ2-1	CASSPGGLGGPNEQFF
TRBV28	TRBJ1-5	CASSVQGRSQHF
TRBV5-1	TRBJ1-1	CASSIGQVPATEAFF
TRBV18	TRBJ1-6	CASSPLSTNSPLHF
TRBV7-2	TRBJ2-5	CASSLGLAFQETQYF
TRBV29-1	TRBJ2-1	CSVDGSFSYNEQFF
TRBV28	TRBJ1-1	CASSLLGAPGAFF
TRBV10-3	TRBJ2-1	CAISESSRGDNEQFF
TRBV30	TRBJ1-2	CAWRTHGVANYGYTF
TRBV5-1	TRBJ2-5	CASSIYRVGETQYF
TRBV2	TRBJ1-3	CASKRQGPVVGTIYF
TRBV11-2	TRBJ2-1	CASSLAGGNEQFF
TRBV7-2	TRBJ2-5	CASSSTTPRGGETQYF
TRBV28	TRBJ2-7	CASSLSVVGLASYEQYF
TRBV27	TRBJ1-1	CASSLIPTGEAFF
TRBV6-5	TRBJ2-7	CASSYRWGAGYEQYF
TRBV20-1	TRBJ2-5	CSATWGETQYF
TRBV28	TRBJ2-1	CASSFFTGQGPSRLKNEQFF
TRBV28	TRBJ2-1	CASIKQPYNEQFF
TRBV5-1	TRBJ1-1	CASRPGPMNTEAFF
TRBV5-4	TRBJ2-7	CASSYDGRYFEQYF
TRBV5-1	TRBJ1-3	CASSGTGQGTGNTIYF
TRBV30	TRBJ1-6	CAWRTRTGGFLFSPLHF
TRBV5-4	TRBJ1-1	CASSLDGRGEEGVAFF
TRBV10-3	TRBJ1-2	CAITAGTGVGGYTF
TRBV4-1	TRBJ2-3	CASSQEGVRTDTQYF
TRBV10-2	.	CASSEAYEQYF
TRBV28	TRBJ2-1	CASSSAGTSYNEQFF
TRBV30	TRBJ2-5	CAWSRDRGQEQYF
TRBV7-9	TRBJ1-4	CASTVGQPVEKLFF
TRBV11-1	TRBJ1-1	CASSLVSQIEAFF
TRBV2	TRBJ2-2	CASSDGTGTSGRALGTGELFF
TRBV28	TRBJ1-1	CASSFTDETEAFF
TRBV30	TRBJ2-1	CAWSVGAGGKGEQFF
TRBV28	TRBJ2-2	CASSLWGSGRRTNTGELFF
TRBV7-9	TRBJ1-1	CASSLVGMHLNTEAFF
TRBV27	TRBJ2-1	CASSFVGAGNEQFF
TRBV7-2	TRBJ2-5	CASSRDREETQYF
TRBV7-9	TRBJ2-1	CASSLVGDSYNEQFF